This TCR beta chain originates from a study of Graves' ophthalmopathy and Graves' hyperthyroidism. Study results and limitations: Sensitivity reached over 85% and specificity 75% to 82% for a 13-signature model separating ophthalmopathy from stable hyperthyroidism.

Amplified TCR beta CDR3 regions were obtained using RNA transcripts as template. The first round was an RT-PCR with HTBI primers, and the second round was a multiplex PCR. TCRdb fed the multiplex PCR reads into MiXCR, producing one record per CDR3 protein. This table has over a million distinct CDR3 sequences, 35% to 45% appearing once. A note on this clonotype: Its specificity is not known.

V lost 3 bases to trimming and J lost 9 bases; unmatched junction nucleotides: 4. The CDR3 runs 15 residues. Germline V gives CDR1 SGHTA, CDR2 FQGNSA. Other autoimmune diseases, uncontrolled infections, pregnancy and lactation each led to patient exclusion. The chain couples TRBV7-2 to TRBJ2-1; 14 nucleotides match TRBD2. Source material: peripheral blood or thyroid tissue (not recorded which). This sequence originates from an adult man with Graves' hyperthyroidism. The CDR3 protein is CASSLTSGRGFEQFF. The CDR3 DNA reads TGTGCCAGCAGCTTGACTAGCGGGAGGGGTTTTGAGCAGTTCTTC.